This T cell receptor beta chain was sequenced during a study of cytomegalovirus exposure and HLA in healthy donors (dated by TCRdb to the late 2010s). About the study as a whole: The 666 repertoires of the first cohort and the 95 to 150 validation repertoires were produced on the same platform, according to a later analysis. The study was designed to test whether signatures of past pathogen exposure could be identified by cataloging public T cell receptors. In addition to the first cohort of 500 to 850 subjects, a separate validation cohort of 130 or so different subjects was used. To predict cytomegalovirus infection status, the study combined high-throughput TCR immunosequencing, statistical association of individual TCRs with disease status, and machine learning. Findings and caveats that apply to the study as a whole: The study listed 150 to 200 TCR beta chains as associated with cytomegalovirus. The authors suggested that the approach could potentially be extended to other disease states and immunological phenotypes. A few of the identified cytomegalovirus-associated TCR beta chains were confirmed in vitro to be specific for cytomegalovirus antigens. A later analysis lacked HLA typing for the validation cohort, so it scored co-occurrence in that cohort across all 120 or so repertoires. Most TCR sequences were seen in very few donors, while some public TCRs were found in many individuals. In both the original and validation cohorts, the classifier was reported to diagnose cytomegalovirus status with high specificity and sensitivity. A later analysis found that TCRs clustered in the first cohort also tended to co-occur in the roughly 120 validation repertoires, with just under 95% of cluster scores above 0.

Library preparation employed the immunoSEQ multiplex PCR assay. For the original study's pipeline: A statistical classification framework was built to diagnose cytomegalovirus status from the catalog of TCR beta chain sequences. In its TCRdb copy, this immuneACCESS table keeps in-frame sequences only and misses some clones. Where compared with another copy, unresolved V genes explain less than half of these, and the others have no known cause. V and J calls and clone size come straight from that table; D and trimming were deduced from the DNA. The sample table records about 190,000 clones; roughly 80% of these occur just once. The ten biggest clones cover 6% to 9% of the sample. This clone appeared a few times. Its antigen target is currently unknown. No base qualities exist here, and no much larger clone lies one base off it. Measured from the cysteine to the phenylalanine, the CDR3 is 15 residues long. This entry keeps only the CDR3 DNA: 45 bases, framed from base 1. CDR1 MNHNS and CDR2 SASEGT are derived from the germline V gene.

Donors formed part of the validation cohort, which comprised 120 or so subjects and was distinct from the first cohort of under 850 subjects. This chain is built from TRBV6-1 and TRBJ2-1, with TRBD2 identical over 14 junction bases. Sequencing input: PBMCs. The sequence was obtained from a young man in good health and CMV-seropositive. The CDR3 region reads CASNQGLAGVGEQFF. The sequence in DNA is TGTGCATCGAACCAGGGACTAGCGGGAGTTGGCGAGCAGTTCTTC.